One TCR beta chain is described in this entry. This clonotype was seen only a few times. Its cognate antigen has yet to be identified. No clone much larger than this one lies a single base away; base qualities are absent. To prepare the library, RACE was applied. Data came from a NextSeq 500. During library preparation, unique molecular identifiers were attached to individual cDNA molecules so that TCRs could be counted in a quantitative, reproducible way. From each blood RNA sample, both TCR alpha and TCR beta chains were sequenced. In the paper's pipeline: A median of around 100,000 TCRs per sample was observed, with a range of about 23,224 to 700,000. The Decombinator software suite was used to annotate the V, J and CDR3 of the TCR reads. For the PS versus PT1 abundance plots, all samples were subsampled to the same number of TCRs (28,000). Expanded TCRs were defined as absent before sensitization and observed at least eight times at the 2-week time point. Through fastp at Q25 and MiXCR, TCRdb rebuilt clones from the public reads, retaining in-frame beta chains. Records with the same CDR3 protein are collapsed into one entry carrying the most frequent genes and DNA. The V and J calls here are based on TCRdb, not the publication. Within this sample are approximately 75,000 distinct CDR3 sequences, with around 7.9% of them counted one time only. Around 3.3% of the sample rests with the top ten.

The time point label on this specimen signifies: patch test 2, 6 weeks after DPC sensitization. What the treatment or condition label conveys for this sample: therapeutic diphenylcyclopropenone sensitization with weekly scalp DPC. Blood at each patch-test visit was drawn before the patch test was applied. Patients were eligible if aged 18 to 70, diagnosed with alopecia and judged suitable for DPC therapy, and pregnant patients were excluded. Total RNA was extracted from unfractionated whole blood that had been collected in Tempus Blood RNA tubes. The sample is drawn from a study of human T cells and chemical hapten exposure (dated by TCRdb to the early 2020s). Study-wide context: For sensitization, 2% DPC in acetone was applied to an approximately 2 cm by approximately 2 cm area of upper inner arm skin. Libraries were pooled for sequencing, and per-sample TCR yields varied mainly because of small differences in library volumes within the pool. In alopecia patients, the study followed how the peripheral blood TCR repertoire changed in vivo over primary and secondary sensitization to diphenylcyclopropenone (DPC), a hapten. Patient blood was sampled pre-sensitization (week 0) and at 2, 6 and about 24 weeks after DPC sensitization. Some 29 alopecia patients gave blood for TCR sequencing at one to four time points (pre-sensitization, 2, 6 and 24 weeks). The patient cohort, mostly female, included alopecia areata with under or over 50% scalp involvement, alopecia totalis and alopecia universalis. Patch testing was performed on the upper back with Finn chambers containing 0.01% DPC, and the patch tests were scored after 6 days according to International Contact Dermatitis Research Group standards. Weekly therapeutic DPC doses were additionally applied to the scalp of patients throughout the roughly 25-week study period.

Summary of the overall study and its limitations: Patch test score correlated positively with the number of PT1 expanded TCRs, reaching significance at thresholds 8, 16 and 32 but not at 4. All patients had alopecia, a presumed autoimmune disease, so their immune response might differ from that of healthy individuals. After repeated subsampling, changes were observed in the strength of the expansion versus patch-test correlation and in the threshold at which the correlation became significant. Compared with pre-sensitization or healthy control sets, expanded TCRs formed significantly more large CDR3 similarity clusters, which is consistent with antigen-driven responses. The number of TCRs above 1 in 1000 frequency did not change with DPC sensitization; there was no evidence of global repertoire structure alterations.

CDR1 and CDR2 were assigned from the germline V gene as MDHEN and SYDVKM. The CDR3 runs 11 residues from the cysteine to the phenylalanine. CDR3 DNA only is kept here, 33 bases in frame from base 1. Deletion took 5 bases off V and 15 bases off J, with a span of 14 bases between the germline ends. The sequence was obtained from a woman aged 50 to 60 with alopecia areata. Some clones in this sample may be carry-over from other donors' samples. Sequencing was performed on whole blood, taken in connection with sensitization to the hapten diphenylcyclopropenone (DPC). The sequence links TRBV28 to TRBJ2-1; the best D guess is TRBD2, with 5 bases matching. Read as DNA, the sequence is TGTGCCAGCAGTCGGCTAGCTGAGGGGTTCTTC. Its coded protein is CASSRLAEGFF.